These 24 T cell receptor beta chains originate from one sample sequenced in a study of blood T cell repertoires in COVID-19. Assay: immunoSEQ multiplex PCR; the TCRdb copy retains only in-frame clones and omits some. Of some 220,000 clones in the sample, 70% to 90% were seen once. Sequencing was performed on peripheral blood. These receptors were taken from a woman under 30 who had recovered from COVID-19.

The chain employs TRBV6-2 or TRBV6-3 and TRBJ2-7; D is unresolved. V shed 5 bases and J shed 2 bases, with 4 bases lying between them. CDR3 length equals 11 residues. Germline assignment: CDR1 MNHEY and CDR2 SVGEGT. The CDR3 region has the DNA TGTGCCAGCAGTCCCGCCTACGAGCAGTACTTC. Translating it yields CASSPAYEQYF.

The V and J genes are TRBV5-4 and TRBJ2-6; the match to TRBD2 covers 7 bases. The V gene's germline CDR1 is SGHNT and CDR2 YYREEE (reference sequence). The CDR3 is 15 residues long. Losses at the gene ends were 1 base for V and 2 bases for J; bases not matched to a gene: 0. This chain's CDR3 is CASSLSGAGANVLTF. CDR3 nucleotide sequence: TGTGCCAGCAGCTTGAGCGGGGCTGGGGCCAACGTCCTGACTTTC.

The CDR3 loop is CATATYSYNEQFF. DNA of the CDR3: TGTGCCACAGCGACCTACTCCTACAATGAGCAGTTCTTC. This rearrangement joins TRBV24-1 to TRBJ2-1, with D hard to call. This CDR3 spans 13 amino acids. V lost 10 bases, J lost 0 bases, and 9 bases lay in between. CDR1 KGHDR and CDR2 SFDVKD come from the germline V gene.

This chain uses TRBV6-1 with TRBJ2-1, with unresolved D. The length of the CDR3 is 13 residues. Germline V gives CDR1 MNHNS, CDR2 SASEGT. V shed 0 bases and J shed 12 bases, with 12 bases lying between them. The CDR3 sequence: CASSEALSRVQFF. In DNA, the CDR3 is TGTGCCAGCAGTGAAGCGCTTAGCCGCGTGCAGTTCTTC.

The rearrangement links TRBV7-9 to TRBJ1-4, with 7 positions matching TRBD1. With 3 bases clipped from V and 7 bases from J, the junction kept 2 bases outside the gene matches. The germline gives CDR1 SEHNR, CDR2 FQNEAQ (reference sequence). The CDR3 is 13 amino acids. DNA of the CDR3: TGTGCCAGCAGCTTTTGGGACAGTGAAAAACTGTTTTTT. This sequence encodes CASSFWDSEKLFF. Full variable domain (missing parts from reference TRBV7-9 and TRBJ1-4): DTGVSQNPRHKITKRGQNVTFRCDPISEHNRLYWYRQTLGQGPEFLTYFQNEAQLEKSRLLSDRFSAERPKGSFSTLEIQRTEQGDSAMYLCASSFWDSEKLFFGSGTQLSVL.

The rearrangement joins TRBV7-2 to TRBJ1-3; D not certain. Germline-derived CDR1 and CDR2 are SGHTA and FQGNSA. Between the trimmed V and J ends, which lost 1 base and 7 bases, there was a span of 17 bases. There are 16 residues in the CDR3. CDR3 in DNA: TGTGCCAGCAGCTTAGTTCCGGGAGTAGAGTGGAACACCATATATTTT. Translated: CASSLVPGVEWNTIYF.

The chain has TRBV11-2 and TRBJ2-2, with a possible D match to TRBD2 (6 bases). The germline V gene encodes CDR1 SGHAT and CDR2 FQNNGV. The length of the CDR3 is 16 residues. V was cut by 5 bases and J by 6 bases, with 19 bases left in between. The CDR3 region is CASSPTAGSAAGELFF. CDR3 sequence (DNA): TGTGCCAGCAGCCCCACTGCGGGGAGCGCGGCCGGGGAGCTGTTTTTT.

The rearrangement uses TRBV7-2 and TRBJ1-1; TRBD1 aligns across 8 bases. Germline assignment: CDR1 SGHTA and CDR2 FQGNSA. This CDR3 is 15 amino acids long. V gave up 6 bases and J gave up 3 bases; unmatched junction bases: 9. The DNA of the CDR3 is TGTGCCAGCAGAATCAGGACAGGGATGGACACTGAAGCTTTCTTT. Translated: CASRIRTGMDTEAFF.

The table lists this clone with a few counts. This rearrangement joins TRBV3-1 (or the pseudogene TRBV3-2) to TRBJ2-7, with 10 bases matching TRBD1. The trim removed 2 bases at V and 6 bases at J, leaving 7 bases unmatched. This CDR3 contains 15 residues. Germline CDR1 reads LGHDT; CDR2 reads YNNKEL (reference sequence). CDR3 sequence reads: CASSQLGTGVSEQYF. The DNA for the CDR3 is TGTGCCAGCAGCCAACTAGGGACAGGGGTAAGCGAGCAGTACTTC.

This clone occurred once. The chain combines TRBV30 with TRBJ2-3; D gene unclear. The CDR3 covers 14 residues. Per germline, CDR1 GTSNPN and CDR2 SVGIG (reference sequence). Trimming removed 2 bases from V and 2 bases from J, with 11 bases in between. The CDR3 region is CAWSPTRSTDTQYF. For the CDR3, the DNA is TGTGCCTGGAGTCCAACGAGGTCCACAGATACGCAGTATTTT.

This chain joins TRBV6-5 and TRBJ1-1; D uncertain. The V gene lost 3 bases and the J gene lost 7 bases, with 18 bases spanning the gap. Looked up from germline, CDR1 is MNHEY and CDR2 is SVGAGI. CDR3 length equals 15 residues. DNA for the CDR3: TGTGCCAGCAGTTATTCGCTAACATTCGGGTTTGAAGCTTTCTTT. It translates to CASSYSLTFGFEAFF.

This CDR3 is CASIRTSGRARETQYF. DNA of the CDR3: TGTGCCAGCATTAGGACTAGCGGGAGGGCCAGGGAGACCCAGTACTTC. The chain carries TRBV2 and TRBJ2-5; the match to TRBD2 covers 15 bases. The germline V gene encodes CDR1 SNHLY and CDR2 FYNNEI. This CDR3 spans 16 amino acids. The J segment lost 5 bases and the V segment lost 7 bases, leaving 8 bases of the junction unmatched.

This chain links TRBV29-1 with TRBJ2-5, with TRBD1 matching over 8 bases. CDR3 length: 14 amino acids. V shed 7 bases and J 1 base; nucleotides not matched to a gene: 8. Germline V gene lookup returns CDR1 SQVTM and CDR2 ANQGSEA. CDR3 residues: CSARTGKAQETQYF. The CDR3 DNA follows: TGCAGCGCCAGGACAGGGAAGGCCCAAGAGACCCAGTACTTC.

The chain links TRBV5-6 to TRBJ1-3; D possibly corresponds to TRBD1 (6 bases). Germline-derived CDR1 and CDR2 are SGHDT and YYEEEE. V lost 4 bases, J lost 2 bases, and 16 bases lay in between. This CDR3 has 16 amino acids. Written as DNA, the CDR3 is TGTGCCAGCAGCCAAGACGGGGGGGCGACTGGAAACACCATATATTTT. It encodes CASSQDGGATGNTIYF.

The chain employs TRBV2 and TRBJ2-1, with 8 positions matching TRBD1. The germline V gene encodes CDR1 SNHLY and CDR2 FYNNEI. Trimming took 8 bases from V and 6 from J; bases not matched to a gene: 6. This CDR3 comprises 13 residues. The CDR3 DNA is TGTGCCAGCCTCCCAGGGGGCGTCAATGAGCAGTTCTTC. This translates into CASLPGGVNEQFF.

The chain combines TRBV7-2 with TRBJ2-7, with TRBD2 matching 14 bases. The CDR3 sequence is 17 residues long. The V gene's germline CDR1 is SGHTA and CDR2 FQGNSA. The J segment lost 3 bases and the V segment lost 2 bases, leaving 6 bases of the junction unmatched. CDR3 coding DNA: TGTGCCAGCAGCTTACAGGGACTAGCGGGAGATATCTACGAGCAGTACTTC. Translated: CASSLQGLAGDIYEQYF.

J is TRBJ1-4 and V is TRBV30; D gene ambiguous. CDR1 and CDR2 from the germline V gene are GTSNPN and SVGIG (reference sequence). The CDR3 sequence is 14 residues long. V lost 1 base, J lost 0 bases, and 6 bases lay in between. CDR3 nucleotides: TGTGCCTGGAGTGATTTCGCAACTAATGAAAAACTGTTTTTT. Its protein product is CAWSDFATNEKLFF.

The genes are TRBV10-3 and TRBJ1-6, with 7 bases aligning to TRBD1. Per the germline V gene, CDR1 is ENHRY and CDR2 is SYGVKD. The CDR3 sequence is 16 residues long. Losses at the gene ends were 4 bases for V and 7 bases for J; bases not matched to a gene: 10. DNA of the CDR3: TGTGCCATCAGTGGCGACAGGGAGATCCCAAATTCACCCCTCCACTTT. This gives the protein CAISGDREIPNSPLHF.

This clone was picked up a small number of times. This chain joins TRBV7-9 and TRBJ2-7; the D gene is possibly TRBD1 (5 bases). The length of the CDR3 is 16 residues. The V gene's germline CDR1 is SEHNR and CDR2 FQNEAQ (reference sequence). Trimming removed 5 bases from V and 0 bases from J, with 17 bases in between. CDR3 DNA: TGTGCCAGCAGCCCGGTGTGGTGGGGCAGCTCCTACGAGCAGTACTTC. Translated, it gives CASSPVWWGSSYEQYF.

J is TRBJ2-7 and V is TRBV19; a weak D match, TRBD2 (5 bases). There are 13 residues in the CDR3. Trimming stripped 3 bases from V and 5 bases from J, with 11 bases between. Per germline, CDR1 LNHDA and CDR2 SQIVND (reference sequence). In nucleotides, the CDR3 is TGTGCCAGTAGTATGTCCCTAGCAGACGAGCAGTACTTC. Its translation: CASSMSLADEQYF. Drawing the rest from reference TRBV19 and TRBJ2-7, the complete variable domain is DGGITQSPKYLFRKEGQNVTLSCEQNLNHDAMYWYRQDPGQGLRLIYYSQIVNDFQKGDIAEGYSVSREKKESFPLTVTSAQKNPTAFYLCASSMSLADEQYFGPGTRLTVT.

In this sample, this clone turned up once. This chain joins TRBV14 and TRBJ1-1, with D possibly TRBD1 on 6 matching bases. CDR1 is SGHDN, CDR2 FVKESK, per germline. This CDR3 contains 14 residues. V lost 4 bases to trimming and J lost 2 bases, with 11 bases between them. The CDR3 coding sequence is TGTGCCAGCAGCCTACAGGGCCGTAACACTGAAGCTTTCTTT. Amino acids: CASSLQGRNTEAFF.

This clone was seen just once. This chain uses TRBV27 with TRBJ1-5; 8 nucleotides align to TRBD1. The V gene end was trimmed by 0 bases and the J gene end by 16 bases; junction bases not matched to a gene: 8. CDR1 is MNHEY, CDR2 SMNVEV, per germline (reference sequence). The CDR3 consists of 13 residues. The CDR3: CASSLSRTGIHHF. The CDR3 region has the DNA TGTGCCAGCAGTTTATCCCGGACAGGGATCCATCATTTT.

The V and J genes are TRBV2 and TRBJ1-2, with a weak D call TRBD1 (6 bases). The CDR3 has 15 amino acids. V was trimmed by 7 bases and J by 8 bases, leaving 23 bases between them. Per the germline V gene, CDR1 is SNHLY and CDR2 is FYNNEI. CDR3 bases: TGTGCCAGCACCCCTGCGGGGGCAGGGTCTCGGGGCTACACCTTC. This gives the protein CASTPAGAGSRGYTF. The full variable domain, rest sourced from reference TRBV2 and TRBJ1-2, is EPEVTQTPSHQVTQMGQEVILRCVPISNHLYFYWYRQILGQKVEFLVSFYNNEISEKSEIFDDQFSVERPDGSNFTLKIRSTKLEDSAMYFCASTPAGAGSRGYTFGSGTRLTVV.

This clone was recorded once. The chain links TRBV4-1 to TRBJ2-1, with 12 positions matching TRBD2. V lost 8 bases and J lost 0; bases outside the gene matches: 5. Per the germline V gene, CDR1 is MGHRA and CDR2 is YSYEKL. There are 16 residues in the CDR3. CDR3 loop: CASGLAGGSSYNEQFF. The CDR3 bases are TGCGCCAGCGGGCTAGCGGGAGGGAGCTCCTACAATGAGCAGTTCTTC.